A few counts support the clone carrying this TCR beta chain. The sample comes from a study of T cells in Graves' hyperthyroidism and ophthalmopathy. The CDR3 has 18 residues. Per germline, CDR1 DFQATT and CDR2 SNEGSKA (reference sequence). Trimming removed 0 bases at V and 0 bases at J, with 17 bases between. The source material, RNA transcripts, was used to amplify TCR beta CDR3 regions. Using the HTBI primer set, a first-round RT-PCR was run on the TCR CDR3. TCRdb reanalysed the multiplex PCR reads using MiXCR and keeps one entry per CDR3 protein. Of 250,000 or so distinct CDR3 sequences in the sample, 13% to 15% were seen once.

J is TRBJ1-4 and V is TRBV20-1; D not resolved. Sequencing used blood. This clonotype originated in a woman in her forties with Graves' hyperthyroidism that later progressed to Graves' ophthalmopathy. The CDR3 is CSARDRPRELATNEKLFF. In nucleotides, the CDR3 is TGCAGTGCTAGAGATAGGCCAAGGGAATTAGCAACTAATGAAAAACTGTTTTTT.